The TCR beta chain under discussion was sequenced for a study of regulatory T cells in long-lasting Graves disease. In this sample, this clonotype turned up a few times. Its antigen is as yet unknown. Documented time point: newly diagnosed GD, antithyroid drugs for less than 3 months. The TCR library used RNA extracted from PBMCs. Patients with Graves' disease were diagnosed by American Thyroid Association guidelines. Study-level results: Among samples with persistent disease, TRBV28, TRBJ1-2 and TRBJ2-5 were favored. Accuracy was perhaps lowered by the small sample size.

In building TCR beta libraries, iRepertoire HTBI primers were used together with Arm-PCR of CDR3 regions. TCRdb redid the calling of the multiplex PCR reads with MiXCR, one entry per CDR3 protein. The data contain approximately 440,000 distinct CDR3 sequences, 16% of them singletons. The CDR3 consists of 13 residues. V was clipped by 5 bases and J by 7 bases, with 12 bases between them. The sample also formed part of further work on T cells in Graves' hyperthyroidism and ophthalmopathy. As reported in that work: From stable hyperthyroidism, ophthalmopathy was separated by a 13 V-J model.

The rearrangement joins TRBV12-3 or TRBV12-4 to TRBJ2-1; the D is unclear. This TCR was sampled from a man in his forties with Graves disease. The material sequenced was peripheral blood mononuclear cells (PBMCs), taken at new diagnosis, from a patient treated with antithyroid drugs. The CDR3 reads CASSPEAGNEQFF. CDR3 DNA sequence: TGTGCCAGCAGTCCCGAGGCAGGAAATGAGCAGTTCTTC.